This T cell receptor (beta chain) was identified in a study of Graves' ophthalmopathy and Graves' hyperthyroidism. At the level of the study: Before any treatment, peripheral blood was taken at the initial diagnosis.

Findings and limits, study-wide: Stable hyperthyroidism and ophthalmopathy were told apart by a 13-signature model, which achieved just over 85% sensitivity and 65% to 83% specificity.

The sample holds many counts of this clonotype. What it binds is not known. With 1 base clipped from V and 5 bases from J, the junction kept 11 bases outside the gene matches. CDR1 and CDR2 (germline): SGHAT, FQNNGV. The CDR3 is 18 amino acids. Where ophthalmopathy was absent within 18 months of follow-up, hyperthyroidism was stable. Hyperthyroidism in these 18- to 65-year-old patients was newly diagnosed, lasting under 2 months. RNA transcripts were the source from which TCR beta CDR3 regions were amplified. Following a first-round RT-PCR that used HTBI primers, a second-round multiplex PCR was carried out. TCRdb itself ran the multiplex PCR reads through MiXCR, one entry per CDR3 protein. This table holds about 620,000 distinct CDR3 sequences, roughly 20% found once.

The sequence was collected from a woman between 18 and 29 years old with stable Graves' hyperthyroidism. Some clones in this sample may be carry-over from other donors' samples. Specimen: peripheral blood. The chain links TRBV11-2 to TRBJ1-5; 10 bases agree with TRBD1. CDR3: CASSLVGRGQGHHQPQHF. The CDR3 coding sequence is TGTGCCAGCAGCTTAGTCGGTAGGGGACAGGGGCACCATCAGCCCCAGCATTTT. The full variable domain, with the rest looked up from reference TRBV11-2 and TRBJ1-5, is EAGVAQSPRYKIIEKRQSVAFWCNPISGHATLYWYQQILGQGPKLLIQFQNNGVVDDSQLPKDRFSAERLKGVDSTLKIQPAKLEDSAVYLCASSLVGRGQGHHQPQHFGDGTRLSIL.